Following are 18 T cell receptor beta chains from one sample sequenced in a study of T cell repertoires and HLA-DP antigens. These receptors' antigens are unknown. Sequencing used immunoSEQ multiplex PCR; TCRdb keeps in-frame clones, though not all of them. This sample has roughly 120,000 clones, with 80% to 95% found just once. The specimen was CD4+ T cells from PBMCs. The receptor set was obtained from a woman between 18 and 30 years old in good health and CMV-seronegative.

V is TRBV21-1 and J is TRBJ2-2; TRBD1, as called in the table, went unchecked against the DNA. TRBV21-1 is described as a pseudogene. CDR3 size: 17 residues. CDR3 sequence reads: CASSKLEQGAQTGELFF. CDR3 DNA sequence: TGTGCCAGCAGCAAATTAGAACAGGGGGCGCAGACCGGGGAGCTGTTTTTT.

The chain links TRBV5-4 to TRBJ2-5, with D tentatively TRBD1 (6 bases). The CDR3 consists of 15 residues. Trimming shortened V by 2 bases and J by 5 bases, and 16 bases separated the two germline ends. Germline assignment: CDR1 SGHNT and CDR2 YYREEE (reference sequence). DNA for the CDR3: TGTGCCAGCAGCTTCCAGGGGTCAAGGGTGGAGACCCAGTACTTC. Protein product: CASSFQGSRVETQYF.

As concerns this clone: The junction differs from germline at one of its ends, possibly a read error. J is TRBJ1-1 and V is TRBV5-1; unclear D gene. The CDR3 runs 13 residues. CDR1 and CDR2 from the germline V gene are SGHRS and YFSETQ. CDR3 region: CVSSLARDTEAFF. CDR3 DNA sequence: TGCGTCAGCAGCTTGGCTAGGGACACTGAAGCTTTCTTT.

The V call is TRBV9, the J call TRBJ2-4; 10 nucleotides agree with TRBD2. The germline V gene encodes CDR1 SGDLS and CDR2 YYNGEE. CDR3 length equals 17 residues. V gave up 4 bases and J gave up 8 bases; unmatched junction bases: 15. The CDR3 DNA follows: TGTGCCAGCAGCCCCCTAGCGGGAGATCCCAGGAGAGACATTCAGTACTTC. Translating it yields CASSPLAGDPRRDIQYF.

This chain connects TRBV6-5 to TRBJ2-7; 9 bases match TRBD1. Trimming at V came to 5 bases and at J to 6 bases, leaving 11 bases not matched to a gene. Germline CDR1 MNHEY, CDR2 SVGAGI. The CDR3 consists of 15 residues. Here the CDR3 reads CASSRDLGQGSEQYF. The CDR3 DNA reads TGTGCCAGCAGTAGGGATTTGGGACAGGGCTCCGAGCAGTACTTC.

This clone was recorded once. V usage is TRBV6-1 and J usage is TRBJ2-7; 10 bases align to TRBD1. The V gene's germline CDR1 is MNHNS and CDR2 SASEGT. This CDR3 is 15 amino acids long. V dropped 8 bases and J dropped 1; count of bases not matched to a gene: 8. CDR3 nucleotide sequence: TGTGCCAGCGAGCCCGACAGGGGGCTTTCCTACGAGCAGTACTTC. Encoded protein: CASEPDRGLSYEQYF.

This clone was found a few times. The chain joins TRBV7-8 to TRBJ2-1; 10 nucleotides match TRBD2. Germline CDR1 reads SGHVS; CDR2 reads FQNEAQ. V trimming: 5 bases; J trimming: 8 bases; junction bases outside the gene matches: 18. The CDR3 consists of 18 residues. The DNA for the CDR3 is TGTGCCAGCAGCACCCGGGGGGGAGCGGGAGGGCTATTCTATGAGCAGTTCTTC. Translating gives CASSTRGGAGGLFYEQFF.

The gene calls are TRBV15 and TRBJ1-1; 9 bases align to TRBD1. Germline values: CDR1 LNHNV, CDR2 YYDKDF (reference sequence). Trimming at V came to 0 bases and at J to 3 bases, leaving 5 bases not matched to a gene. The CDR3 is made up of 16 amino acids. Here the CDR3 reads CATSRDKGQGYTEAFF. Written as DNA, the CDR3 is TGTGCCACCAGCAGAGATAAAGGACAGGGGTACACTGAAGCTTTCTTT.

This clone appeared a single time. An end of the junction does not agree with germline; a read error may underlie this. V gene TRBV2 combines with J gene TRBJ1-2; no definite D call. The germline V gene encodes CDR1 SNHLY and CDR2 FYNNEI. This CDR3 region has 11 residues. The CDR3 DNA is TGTGCCAGCAGTGAAGCTGGCCCGGAAATCTTC. This translates into CASSEAGPEIF.

The chain has TRBV19 and TRBJ1-1; 8 nucleotides match TRBD1. The CDR3 is 17 amino acids. The V gene end was trimmed by 7 bases and the J gene end by 4 bases; junction bases not matched to a gene: 17. The germline V gene encodes CDR1 LNHDA and CDR2 SQIVND (reference sequence). CDR3 region: CASIRGGDRGLGTEAFF. The CDR3 nucleotides read TGTGCCAGTATCCGGGGGGGCGACAGGGGTCTAGGCACTGAAGCTTTCTTT.

V gene TRBV27 combines with J gene TRBJ1-2; tentative D call: TRBD1 (5 bases). The V end was cut by 6 bases, the J end by 4 bases, with 12 bases between. This CDR3 spans 13 amino acids. From germline, CDR1 is MNHEY and CDR2 SMNVEV (reference sequence). This CDR3 reads CASSERGLYGYTF. CDR3 bases: TGTGCCAGCAGCGAGAGGGGACTCTATGGCTACACCTTC.

V gene TRBV15 combines with J gene TRBJ2-7; TRBD1 agrees at 7 bases. J gave up 1 base and V 5 bases, and 5 bases lay outside the gene matches. The CDR3 is 14 residues long. Germline-derived CDR1 and CDR2 are LNHNV and YYDKDF (reference sequence). The CDR3 loop reads CATSPTGSSYEQYF. The CDR3 DNA follows: TGTGCCACCAGCCCGACAGGGTCGTCCTACGAGCAGTACTTC.

A single count supports this clone. The chain uses TRBV5-1 and TRBJ2-5, with D possibly called TRBD1 or TRBD2 (6 bases each). This CDR3 region has 13 residues. With 5 bases removed from V and 5 bases from J, the gap between germline ends came to 13 bases. CDR1 is SGHRS and CDR2 is YFSETQ in the germline V gene. The CDR3 is CASSWGAEETQYF. CDR3 in DNA: TGCGCCAGCAGTTGGGGGGCAGAGGAGACCCAGTACTTC.

There are a few counts of this clone. The chain employs TRBV10-1 and TRBJ2-1; weak D call: TRBD1 (5 bases). The CDR3 sequence is 15 residues long. Germline CDR1 and CDR2: WNHNN and SYGVQD (reference sequence). With 0 bases removed from V and 6 bases from J, the gap between germline ends came to 12 bases. The CDR3 sequence is CASSESTVPSNEQFF. In nucleotides, the CDR3 is TGCGCCAGCAGTGAGTCGACAGTTCCCAGCAATGAGCAGTTCTTC.

This clone occurred once. This rearrangement joins TRBV7-2 to TRBJ1-1, with a tentative D call TRBD1 (6 bases). Trimming cost V 4 bases and J 1 base, with 13 bases left between them. CDR3 length equals 15 residues. Per germline, CDR1 SGHTA and CDR2 FQGNSA. CDR3 loop: CASSSAGTTNTEAFF. In DNA form, the CDR3 reads TGTGCCAGCAGCTCCGCCGGGACAACGAACACTGAAGCTTTCTTT.

The chain has TRBV27 and TRBJ2-1; D gene ambiguous. V was clipped by 4 bases and J by 5 bases, with 9 bases between them. There are 13 residues in the CDR3. Germline CDR1 and CDR2: MNHEY and SMNVEV (reference sequence). The CDR3 DNA reads TGTGCCAGCAGTTCAGCGCTCGACAATGAGCAGTTCTTC. As protein: CASSSALDNEQFF.

The rearrangement links TRBV19 to TRBJ2-3; 7 nucleotides line up with TRBD2. V lost 7 bases, J lost 0 bases, and 4 bases stayed unmatched. The length of the CDR3 is 14 residues. Germline CDR1 LNHDA, CDR2 SQIVND (reference sequence). CDR3 sequence (DNA): TGTGCCAGTACTCTTAGCGGGAGCACAGATACGCAGTATTTT. Translating gives CASTLSGSTDTQYF.

The rearrangement links TRBV21-1 to TRBJ1-3; the table's D gene call, TRBD1, was not cross checked with the DNA. TRBV21-1 is given as a pseudogene. The CDR3 is 15 residues long. In nucleotides, the CDR3 is TGTGCCAGCAGCACCAGACAGGGAATGACAGACACCATATATTTT. This codes for CASSTRQGMTDTIYF.